One and the same sample provided the 21 T cell receptor beta chains below, sequenced in a study of shared clonotypes between healthy human individuals (TCRdb year 2020). Libraries were built with the immunoSEQ multiplex PCR assay. The source is immuneACCESS, and TCRdb retained only in-frame sequences with V and J called. Part of the clones is not carried over; for the studies checked, unresolved V genes explain less than half of this, and the remainder is unexplained. Present in this sample are 2,500,000 or so clones, just over 90% of which were seen just once. Clones ranked in the top ten supply over 0.12% of the sample. The sample comprised naive CD4+ T cells sorted from blood. Sample cell subset or site, as interpreted from the label and publication: CD45RA+ positively selected. These receptor sequences come from a man younger than 35 in good health.

The chain has TRBV18 and TRBJ1-4; possible D gene TRBD1, 6 bases. The CDR3 is 14 residues long. Germline-derived CDR1 and CDR2 are KGHSH and LQKENI. V lost 3 bases, J lost 10 bases, and 15 bases lay in between. The CDR3 DNA reads TGTGCCAGCTCACCCGACAGGACTTTGGGAAAACTGTTTTTT. The encoded protein is CASSPDRTLGKLFF.

The J gene is TRBJ2-7, the V gene TRBV6-4, with 14 positions matching TRBD2. V lost 8 bases, J lost 4 bases, and 7 bases stayed unmatched. CDR3 length: 15 amino acids. CDR1 is MRHNA and CDR2 is SNTAGT in the germline V gene. CDR3 sequence: CASGGTSGSPYEQYF. DNA of the CDR3: TGTGCCAGCGGGGGGACTAGCGGGAGTCCATACGAGCAGTACTTC.

The chain recombines TRBV2 with TRBJ2-7, with D unresolved. Trimming took 5 bases from V and 0 from J, leaving 8 bases between them. Germline-derived CDR1 and CDR2 are SNHLY and FYNNEI. This CDR3 is 13 amino acids long. This CDR3 is CASSSPSSYEQYF. The CDR3 bases are TGTGCCAGCAGTAGTCCTAGCTCCTACGAGCAGTACTTC.

The gene calls are TRBV11-2 and TRBJ1-2; 10 bases map to TRBD1. The CDR3 contains 16 residues. The V gene end was trimmed by 5 bases and the J gene end by 4 bases; junction bases not matched to a gene: 10. The germline V gene has CDR1 SGHAT and CDR2 FQNNGV. CDR3 region: CASSQTWTGGIYGYTF. CDR3 in DNA: TGTGCCAGCAGCCAAACTTGGACAGGGGGGATCTATGGCTACACCTTC.

As to this clone: The sample carries other DNA sequences with the same CDR3. The rearrangement uses TRBV5-1 and TRBJ2-2; 12 nucleotides match TRBD2. Germline V gene data show CDR1 as SGHRS and CDR2 as YFSETQ. CDR3 length: 15 amino acids. The J segment lost 4 bases and the V segment lost 4 bases, leaving 2 bases of the junction unmatched. The CDR3 region has the DNA TGCGCCAGCAGCGAGGGACTAGCGGGCACCGGGGAGCTGTTTTTT. Protein product: CASSEGLAGTGELFF.

V and J are TRBV6-5 and TRBJ1-2; tentatively, D is TRBD1 (6 bases). Trimming left V 6 bases short and J 2 bases short, with 16 bases between. The germline V gene encodes CDR1 MNHEY and CDR2 SVGAGI. The CDR3 covers 15 residues. DNA for the CDR3: TGTGCCAGCAGGGATGGGGGCCGAACAAACTATGGCTACACCTTC. It yields the protein CASRDGGRTNYGYTF.

In regard to this clone: The same CDR3 can be traced to other DNA sequences in this sample. The chain recombines TRBV11-2 with TRBJ2-5; D assignment may be TRBD1 or TRBD2 (5 bases each). This CDR3 has 15 residues. With 0 bases removed from V and 0 bases from J, the gap between germline ends came to 8 bases. The germline gives CDR1 SGHAT, CDR2 FQNNGV. This CDR3 is CASSLEGRNQETQYF. For the CDR3, the DNA is TGTGCCAGCAGCTTAGAGGGACGGAACCAAGAGACCCAGTACTTC.

The chain couples TRBV7-2 to TRBJ1-2; D gene uncertain. The CDR3 extends over 15 amino acids. Trimming removed 5 bases from V and 0 bases from J, with 13 bases in between. CDR1 and CDR2 from the germline V gene are SGHTA and FQGNSA. The CDR3 nucleotides are TGTGCCAGCAGCCCCCGGTCAGGCGCTAACTATGGCTACACCTTC. The encoded protein is CASSPRSGANYGYTF.

The J gene is TRBJ1-5, the V gene TRBV30; 8 bases are a match to TRBD1. The germline V gene has CDR1 GTSNPN and CDR2 SVGIG (reference sequence). The trim removed 1 base at V and 9 bases at J, leaving 8 bases unmatched. The CDR3 is 14 amino acids. DNA of the CDR3: TGTGCCTGGAGTGGGGGACAGGCCGAGGGGCCCCAGCATTTT. Its protein is CAWSGGQAEGPQHF. Together with reference TRBV30 and TRBJ1-5, the CDR3 gives the full variable domain: SQTIHQWPATLVQPVGSPLSLECTVEGTSNPNLYWYRQAAGRGLQLLFYSVGIGQISSEVPQNLSASRPQDRQFILSSKKLLLSDSGFYLCAWSGGQAEGPQHFGDGTRLSIL.

This clone was observed a few times. The chain recombines TRBV6-1 with TRBJ1-1; 7 nucleotides agree with TRBD1. CDR3 length equals 15 residues. With 4 bases clipped from V and 10 bases from J, the junction kept 15 bases outside the gene matches. Germline values: CDR1 MNHNS, CDR2 SASEGT. CDR3 sequence (DNA): TGTGCCAGCAGTGGAGGACAGGTAGGACGGGATGGAGCTTTCTTT. Its protein product is CASSGGQVGRDGAFF.

The V gene is TRBV19, the J gene TRBJ2-7; D is unclear. Trimming pared 7 bases from V and 0 bases from J, leaving 13 bases between. The CDR3 has 14 amino acids. Germline assignment: CDR1 LNHDA and CDR2 SQIVND (reference sequence). CDR3 coding DNA: TGTGCCAGTACCTCCGGAGACATCTCCTACGAGCAGTACTTC. Its translation: CASTSGDISYEQYF.

The V and J genes are TRBV5-1 and TRBJ2-2; tentatively, D is TRBD1 or TRBD2 (5 bases each). The CDR3 spans 14 residues. The V and J ends lost 0 bases and 7 bases respectively, with 10 bases between them. Germline V lookup: CDR1 SGHRS, CDR2 YFSETQ. CDR3 sequence (DNA): TGCGCCAGCAGCTTGGACAGGACTGGCGGGGAGCTGTTTTTT. This translates into CASSLDRTGGELFF.

This rearrangement joins TRBV6-5 to TRBJ2-7; TRBD2 matches 7 bases. The germline CDR1 and CDR2 sequences are MNHEY and SVGAGI. J lost 3 bases, V lost 5 bases, and 4 bases had no gene match. This CDR3 is built from 13 residues. CDR3 nucleotide sequence: TGTGCCAGCAGTAAATCGGGGGGCTACGAGCAGTACTTC. Its protein product is CASSKSGGYEQYF.

This clone was seen a single time. The chain couples TRBV30 to TRBJ1-6; 10 nucleotides match TRBD1. The CDR3 spans 13 residues. J gave up 6 bases and V 8 bases, and 4 bases lay outside the gene matches. Germline lookup yields CDR1 GTSNPN and CDR2 SVGIG (reference sequence). CDR3 in amino acids: CAGTGEFNSPLHF. The CDR3 DNA is TGTGCCGGGACAGGGGAGTTTAATTCACCCCTCCACTTT.

The chain uses TRBV2 and TRBJ2-3; 12 nucleotides agree with TRBD2. The junction had 8 bases not matched to a gene; V was cut back by 5 bases and J by 8 bases. The germline V gene has CDR1 SNHLY and CDR2 FYNNEI. The CDR3 is 15 residues long. The chain's CDR3 is CASSPGLAGIGTQYF. In DNA form, the CDR3 reads TGTGCCAGCAGTCCCGGACTAGCGGGAATTGGTACGCAGTATTTT.

The V gene is TRBV19, the J gene TRBJ2-6; TRBD2 agrees at 13 bases. Per germline, CDR1 LNHDA and CDR2 SQIVND (reference sequence). This CDR3 region has 19 residues. V was pared by 3 bases and J by 3 bases, with 8 bases of the junction left unmatched. CDR3 residues: CASSILLAGGPGGANVLTF. Written as DNA, the CDR3 is TGTGCCAGTAGTATTTTACTAGCGGGAGGGCCTGGTGGGGCCAACGTCCTGACTTTC.

V is TRBV5-1 and J is TRBJ2-3, with 8 bases identical to TRBD2. Trimming removed 4 bases from V and 6 bases from J; junction bases left unmatched: 13. Germline-derived CDR1 and CDR2 are SGHRS and YFSETQ. This CDR3 has 16 residues. The CDR3 spells CASSRFTGGRADTQYF. CDR3 bases: TGCGCCAGCAGCCGGTTTACGGGAGGGCGGGCTGATACGCAGTATTTT.

DNA of the CDR3: TGTGCCAGCAGTTACACCGATGGGCAAGAGACCCAGTACTTC. Amino acid sequence: CASSYTDGQETQYF. The V and J genes are TRBV6-5 and TRBJ2-5; D uncertain. Germline V gene lookup returns CDR1 MNHEY and CDR2 SVGAGI. The V and J ends lost 2 bases and 2 bases respectively, with 9 bases between them. This CDR3 is built from 14 residues.

The chain joins TRBV7-6 to TRBJ1-5, with D possibly being TRBD1 (5 bases). The CDR3 spans 15 residues. Germline-derived CDR1 and CDR2 are SGHVS and FNYEAQ. The V gene lost 1 base and the J gene lost 3 bases, with 10 bases spanning the gap. The CDR3 bases are TGTGCCAGCAGCTTAGTAGCAGGGATCAATCAGCCCCAGCATTTT. It encodes CASSLVAGINQPQHF.

The V and J genes are TRBV30 and TRBJ1-3; weak D call: TRBD1 (5 bases). The CDR3 covers 14 residues. Germline CDR1 is GTSNPN and CDR2 is SVGIG (reference sequence). With 5 bases removed from V and 0 bases from J, the gap between germline ends came to 11 bases. The CDR3 sequence is CAWGHFNSGNTIYF. The DNA of the CDR3 is TGTGCCTGGGGACACTTTAACTCTGGAAACACCATATATTTT. The variable domain in full, completed from reference TRBV30 and TRBJ1-3, reads SQTIHQWPATLVQPVGSPLSLECTVEGTSNPNLYWYRQAAGRGLQLLFYSVGIGQISSEVPQNLSASRPQDRQFILSSKKLLLSDSGFYLCAWGHFNSGNTIYFGEGSWLTVV.

As DNA, the CDR3 is TGCGCCAGCAGCCCACGGGGACAGGCGACAGGCACAGATACGCAGTATTTT. Protein sequence: CASSPRGQATGTDTQYF. V is TRBV5-1 and J is TRBJ2-3, with 8 bases aligning to TRBD1. The CDR3 loop spans 17 amino acids. V shed 4 bases and J 1 base; nucleotides not matched to a gene: 11. Looked up from germline, CDR1 is SGHRS and CDR2 is YFSETQ.